The clone carrying this T cell receptor beta chain has only a few counts. Germline values: CDR1 SEHNR, CDR2 FQNEAQ (reference sequence). Trimming pared 3 bases from V and 4 bases from J, leaving 12 bases between. The CDR3 covers 14 residues. This specimen belongs to a study of cytomegalovirus exposure and HLA in healthy donors. The PCR contained 60 Vbeta and 13 Jbeta primers. This table comes from immunoSEQ multiplex PCR, and its TCRdb copy is limited to in-frame clones, with some not included. The sample has under 200,000 clones; 68% are singletons. Everyone who donated was a healthy bone marrow donor.

Sequenced: PBMCs. This receptor was identified in a man aged 50 or older in good health and CMV-seronegative. The chain is built from TRBV7-9 and TRBJ1-2; TRBD1 might be the D (5 bases). The CDR3 region is CASSLEGLPYGYTF. The CDR3 DNA follows: TGTGCCAGCAGCTTGGAGGGGCTTCCCTATGGCTACACCTTC.